This TCR beta chain was captured in a study of blood T cell repertoires in COVID-19. The CDR3 has 14 residues. V dropped 3 bases and J dropped 5; count of bases not matched to a gene: 6. CDR1 and CDR2 from the germline V gene are SGHRS and YFSETQ. Clones were sequenced by immunoSEQ multiplex PCR, and TCRdb holds only the in-frame ones, with some missing. Here the sample spans 300,000 or so clones, roughly nine tenths being singletons. The sequenced sample consisted of peripheral blood. The TCR comes from a woman aged 25 to 45 with COVID-19, enrolled during active disease. The rearrangement joins TRBV5-1 to TRBJ2-5, with 8 bases identical to TRBD2. The DNA of the CDR3 is TGCGCCAGCAGCTCTAATCTAGCGGGCGAGACCCAGTACTTC. It yields the protein CASSSNLAGETQYF.